The 25 T cell receptor beta chains listed next were all sequenced from one sample in a study of OX40 agonist ivuxolimab in advanced cancers. Assay: immunoSEQ multiplex PCR; the TCRdb copy retains only in-frame clones and omits some. The sample lists approximately 69,000 clones, more than 65% occurring once. The sequencing used CD4+ or CD8+ T cells sorted from blood, collected in a trial of the OX40 agonist ivuxolimab. All receptors come from an adult with an advanced solid tumor such as melanoma, head and neck, liver or kidney cancer.

This clone appeared a single time. The chain links TRBV27 to TRBJ2-3; D is perhaps TRBD1 (6 bases). V was trimmed by 4 bases and J by 0 bases, leaving 11 bases between them. Looked up from germline, CDR1 is MNHEY and CDR2 is SMNVEV (reference sequence). The length of the CDR3 is 15 residues. Here the CDR3 reads CASSSPGESTDTQYF. Here the CDR3 DNA reads TGTGCCAGCAGTTCCCCAGGGGAGAGCACAGATACGCAGTATTTT.

The chain carries TRBV7-8 and TRBJ1-5, with D perhaps TRBD1 (5 bases). The CDR3 consists of 15 residues. Trimming removed 2 bases at V and 4 bases at J, with 12 bases between. Germline V gene lookup returns CDR1 SGHVS and CDR2 FQNEAQ. In nucleotides, the CDR3 is TGTGCCAGCAGCTTATCGCGGACAAATAATCAGCCCCAGCATTTT. It codes for CASSLSRTNNQPQHF.

DNA of the CDR3: TGTGCCAGCTTTCGGGAGCTCACAGATACGCAGTATTTT. Protein sequence: CASFRELTDTQYF. The rearrangement links TRBV6-6 to TRBJ2-3; D may be TRBD2 (6 bases). The CDR3 sequence is 13 residues long. CDR1 MNHNY and CDR2 SVGAGI come from the germline V gene (reference sequence). The V end lost 8 bases, the J end lost 2 bases, and 11 bases lay between the germline ends.

This clone occurred a few times. V usage is TRBV5-1 and J usage is TRBJ2-2; TRBD1 matches at 9 bases. Trimming at V came to 4 bases and at J to 2 bases, leaving 3 bases not matched to a gene. Per germline, CDR1 SGHRS and CDR2 YFSETQ. The CDR3 is made up of 15 amino acids. The CDR3 sequence: CASSAGQGNTGELFF. CDR3 nucleotide sequence: TGCGCCAGCAGCGCGGGACAGGGTAACACCGGGGAGCTGTTTTTT.

The J gene is TRBJ1-1, the V gene TRBV7-2, with D possibly being TRBD1 (5 bases). Trimming cost V 0 bases and J 4 bases, with 12 bases left between them. The germline CDR1 and CDR2 sequences are SGHTA and FQGNSA. This CDR3 spans 15 amino acids. The CDR3 region has the DNA TGTGCCAGCAGCTTAGCGTGGGCAGGGCGCACTGAAGCTTTCTTT. It yields the protein CASSLAWAGRTEAFF. Supplemented by reference TRBV7-2 and TRBJ1-1, the full variable domain reads GAGVSQSPSNKVTEKGKDVELRCDPISGHTALYWYRQSLGQGLEFLIYFQGNSAPDKSGLPSDRFSAERTGGSVSTLTIQRTQQEDSAVYLCASSLAWAGRTEAFFGQGTRLTVV.

This clone was seen only once. V and J are TRBV19 and TRBJ2-7; 9 bases line up with TRBD1. The CDR3 has 15 amino acids. V gave up 5 bases and J gave up 2 bases; unmatched junction bases: 7. Germline V gene data show CDR1 as LNHDA and CDR2 as SQIVND (reference sequence). This CDR3 reads CASSDRDRAAYEQYF. CDR3 coding DNA: TGTGCCAGTAGTGACCGGGACAGGGCAGCCTACGAGCAGTACTTC.

This clone turned up a few times. This chain joins TRBV9 and TRBJ2-7; D not resolved. Germline lookup yields CDR1 SGDLS and CDR2 YYNGEE. CDR3 length equals 14 residues. Trimming left V 0 bases short and J 2 bases short, with 9 bases between. Here the CDR3 DNA reads TGTGCCAGCAGCGTAGCCTCCCTAGCCTACGAGCAGTACTTC. Translated, it gives CASSVASLAYEQYF.

The rearrangement joins TRBV4-3 to TRBJ2-3; maybe TRBD2 (6 bases). V lost 1 base to trimming and J lost 8 bases, with 10 bases between them. Per the germline V gene, CDR1 is LGHNA and CDR2 is YSLEER. The CDR3 covers 13 residues. The CDR3 loop reads CASSQGAEGTQYF. The CDR3 nucleotides are TGCGCCAGCAGCCAAGGGGCGGAGGGTACGCAGTATTTT.

This sequence joins TRBV2 and TRBJ1-2; D perhaps matches TRBD1 (6 bases). The germline gives CDR1 SNHLY, CDR2 FYNNEI. This CDR3 spans 13 amino acids. Trimming took off 4 bases at V and 2 bases at J, with 8 bases between the two ends. As DNA, the CDR3 is TGTGCCAGCAGTGTGGGGGGCAACTATGGCTACACCTTC. Amino acid sequence: CASSVGGNYGYTF. Combining the CDR3 with reference TRBV2 and TRBJ1-2 gives the whole variable domain EPEVTQTPSHQVTQMGQEVILRCVPISNHLYFYWYRQILGQKVEFLVSFYNNEISEKSEIFDDQFSVERPDGSNFTLKIRSTKLEDSAMYFCASSVGGNYGYTFGSGTRLTVV.

The rearrangement uses TRBV7-2 and TRBJ1-2; D is ambiguous. Between the trimmed V and J ends, which lost 2 bases and 4 bases, there was a span of 5 bases. Germline CDR1 and CDR2: SGHTA and FQGNSA. The CDR3 totals 12 residues. Here the CDR3 reads CASSLYSYGYTF. The CDR3 DNA sequence: TGTGCCAGCAGCTTATACAGCTATGGCTACACCTTC.

This clone was seen more than once but under ten times. The rearrangement links TRBV5-4 to TRBJ1-2; D might be TRBD1 (6 bases). CDR1 is SGHNT, CDR2 YYREEE, per germline (reference sequence). Trimming removed 0 bases from V and 6 bases from J, with 12 bases in between. There are 14 residues in the CDR3. For the CDR3, the DNA is TGTGCCAGCAGCTTGGCCGGGGGCTTGAATGGCTACACCTTC. Protein sequence: CASSLAGGLNGYTF.

The CDR3 loop is CASTLGGGPETQYF. The CDR3, as DNA: TGCGCCAGCACCCTGGGAGGGGGGCCGGAGACCCAGTACTTC. The rearrangement joins TRBV5-1 to TRBJ2-5; weak D call: TRBD2 (7 bases). Germline CDR1 reads SGHRS; CDR2 reads YFSETQ. This CDR3 is built from 14 residues. Trimming stripped 6 bases from V and 5 bases from J, with 17 bases between.

The chain links TRBV18 to TRBJ1-5, with 8 bases identical to TRBD1. Germline assignment: CDR1 KGHSH and CDR2 LQKENI. Germline trimming cut 5 bases from V and 6 bases from J; bases unmatched to any gene: 6. The CDR3 has 14 amino acids. The CDR3 region has the DNA TGTGCCAGCTCAGGTGGACAGGGACGTCAGCCCCAGCATTTT. Its protein product is CASSGGQGRQPQHF.

The chain recombines TRBV4-2 with TRBJ1-4; D is unclear. V was pared by 2 bases and J by 5 bases, with 12 bases between. The CDR3 runs 15 residues. Germline CDR1 and CDR2: LGHNA and YNFKEQ. CDR3 in DNA: TGTGCCAGCAGCCAACGGCAACACGGAAATGAAAAACTGTTTTTT. Translated, it gives CASSQRQHGNEKLFF.

The CDR3 bases are TGTGCCAGCAGCCCCCGACTAGCGGGGAGCACAGATACGCAGTATTTT. The encoded protein is CASSPRLAGSTDTQYF. This rearrangement joins TRBV9 to TRBJ2-3; 11 bases are shared with TRBD2. Germline V gives CDR1 SGDLS, CDR2 YYNGEE. J was trimmed by 0 bases and V by 4 bases; bases with no gene match: 4. The length of the CDR3 is 16 residues. Full variable domain (outside the CDR3, taken from reference TRBV9 and TRBJ2-3): DSGVTQTPKHLITATGQRVTLRCSPRSGDLSVYWYQQSLDQGLQFLIQYYNGEERAKGNILERFSAQQFPDLHSELNLSSLELGDSALYFCASSPRLAGSTDTQYFGPGTRLTVL.

The CDR3 loop reads CASSPGQGAPLHF. DNA of the CDR3: TGTGCCAGCAGCCCCGGACAGGGGGCACCCCTCCACTTT. The chain has TRBV4-2 and TRBJ1-6; TRBD1 matches 10 bases. The CDR3 is 13 residues long. The V segment lost 4 bases and the J segment 11 bases; nucleotides outside the gene matches: 2. The V gene's germline CDR1 is LGHNA and CDR2 YNFKEQ.

This clone was recorded once. The chain couples TRBV11-1 to TRBJ2-5; D is perhaps TRBD1 (6 bases). The length of the CDR3 is 13 residues. CDR1 is SGHAT and CDR2 is FQDESV in the germline V gene (reference sequence). Trimming stripped 0 bases from V and 4 bases from J, with 6 bases between. CDR3 DNA: TGTGCCAGCAGCTTAGCGGGGGCAGAGACCCAGTACTTC. Translating gives CASSLAGAETQYF.

The V and J genes are TRBV6-5 and TRBJ2-7, with TRBD1 matching over 8 bases. The CDR3 sequence is 13 residues long. Trimming at V came to 4 bases and at J to 6 bases, leaving 5 bases not matched to a gene. Germline lookup yields CDR1 MNHEY and CDR2 SVGAGI. CDR3 sequence reads: CASSSDTGGEQYF. In nucleotides, the CDR3 is TGTGCCAGCAGTTCCGATACAGGGGGCGAGCAGTACTTC.

The gene calls are TRBV18 and TRBJ1-3; unclear D gene. This CDR3 has 17 amino acids. The germline V gene encodes CDR1 KGHSH and CDR2 LQKENI. The V and J ends lost 0 bases and 1 base respectively, with 13 bases between them. DNA for the CDR3: TGTGCCAGCTCACCACCGTCCCTCATACCTTCTGGAAACACCATATATTTT. Its translation is CASSPPSLIPSGNTIYF.

The chain combines TRBV9 with TRBJ1-4; the D gene is possibly TRBD1 (6 bases). V lost 0 bases and J lost 4, with 10 bases in between. This CDR3 comprises 15 residues. The germline V gene encodes CDR1 SGDLS and CDR2 YYNGEE. This chain's CDR3 is CASSVGGQFNEKLFF. The CDR3 nucleotides read TGTGCCAGCAGCGTAGGAGGACAGTTTAATGAAAAACTGTTTTTT.

The CDR3 DNA reads TGTGCCAGCAGCTTTACGAGAGCAGCGGGGGGTAGCTACAATGAGCAGTTCTTC. Translating it yields CASSFTRAAGGSYNEQFF. This rearrangement joins TRBV11-2 to TRBJ2-1, with 9 bases fitting TRBD2. The length of the CDR3 is 18 residues. Germline CDR1 reads SGHAT; CDR2 reads FQNNGV. The V gene end was trimmed by 3 bases and the J gene end by 3 bases; junction bases not matched to a gene: 12.

The chain carries TRBV5-4 and TRBJ2-7; D call uncertain. Per the germline V gene, CDR1 is SGHNT and CDR2 is YYREEE (reference sequence). Trimming removed 0 bases at V and 3 bases at J, with 16 bases between. The CDR3 loop spans 16 amino acids. CDR3 coding DNA: TGTGCCAGCAGCTTGGACAGTACCACCCACCTCTACGAGCAGTACTTC. Its protein product is CASSLDSTTHLYEQYF.

The chain recombines TRBV6-5 with TRBJ2-1; D gene uncertain. Trimming cost V 7 bases and J 0 bases, with 10 bases left between them. CDR1 and CDR2 from the germline V gene are MNHEY and SVGAGI. CDR3 size: 14 residues. The CDR3 here is CASKVEYSYNEQFF. The CDR3 DNA reads TGTGCCAGCAAAGTCGAGTACTCCTACAATGAGCAGTTCTTC.

The CDR3 sequence: CASSSDLNTIYF. The CDR3 DNA is TGTGCCAGCAGTTCCGATTTGAACACCATATATTTT. The chain links TRBV6-5 to TRBJ1-3; D uncertain. Germline values: CDR1 MNHEY, CDR2 SVGAGI. The ends were cut back, 4 bases at V and 7 bases at J, with 8 bases in the middle. This CDR3 comprises 12 residues.

In this sample, this clone turned up once. The chain is built from TRBV7-2 and TRBJ2-2; 8 bases are a match to TRBD1. The J segment lost 1 base and the V segment lost 6 bases, leaving 4 bases of the junction unmatched. This CDR3 has 15 amino acids. The V gene's germline CDR1 is SGHTA and CDR2 FQGNSA. CDR3 in amino acids: CASRLGTGNTGELFF. The CDR3 DNA follows: TGTGCCAGCAGACTCGGGACAGGGAACACCGGGGAGCTGTTTTTT.